This T cell receptor beta chain came from a study of blood T cell repertoires in COVID-19. Original analysis: By means of reference gene primer amplification, nucleated cell counts were estimated. Profiling relied on immunoSEQ multiplex PCR, and the TCRdb table lists in-frame clones only, not all of them. The V and J calls and clone size are taken from that table; D and trimming were inferred from the DNA. The table has 150,000 to 180,000 clones, 83% seen once; the top ten hold about an eighth. Trimming removed 2 bases from V and 2 bases from J; junction bases left unmatched: 1. The CDR3 has 15 amino acids. Per germline, CDR1 MGHDK and CDR2 SYGVNS.

Sequenced input: peripheral blood. The source of this sequence is a woman aged 55-69 years with COVID-19, enrolled during active disease. The genes are TRBV25-1 and TRBJ2-7, with 12 bases that match TRBD2. The CDR3 nucleotides read TGTGCCAGCAGTGAACCTAGCGGGAGGGCCTACGAGCAGTACTTC. It translates to CASSEPSGRAYEQYF.